A selection of T cell receptor beta chains follows, all from one sample in a study of T cells after yellow fever vaccination. TCRdb independently ran MiXCR on the 5' RACE reads; one entry per CDR3 protein. The sample records a few hundred thousand distinct CDR3 sequences, approximately 8% being singletons. The sequences come from CD4+ T cells sorted from PBMCs, collected 5 days after the yellow fever booster vaccination. The receptors were gathered from a man aged 18 to 30 who received the YFV17D yellow fever vaccine. CDR3s include the opening cysteine and the closing phenylalanine or tryptophan. The D gene is left open where the match is weak. Part of the rows lack a size; the others show once, few, many or a class for expanded clones.

v_gene: TRBV3-1
d_gene: TRBD2
abundance: -
j_gene: TRBJ2-1
CDR3aa: CASSRSGTSGDEQFF
CDR3nt: TGTGCCAGCAGCCGATCCGGGACTAGCGGGGATGAGCAGTTCTTC

v_gene: TRBV20-1
d_gene: -
abundance: -
j_gene: TRBJ2-3
CDR3aa: CSAPVAARTDTQYF
CDR3nt: TGCAGTGCCCCGGTAGCGGCACGGACAGATACGCAGTATTTT

v_gene: TRBV5-5
d_gene: TRBD1
abundance: few
j_gene: TRBJ2-2
CDR3aa: CASSPDREKYGELFF
CDR3nt: TGTGCCAGCAGCCCGGACAGGGAAAAGTACGGGGAGCTGTTTTTT

v_gene: TRBV28
d_gene: -
abundance: once
j_gene: TRBJ1-1
CDR3aa: CASSLGNWRSTEAFF
CDR3nt: TGTGCCAGCAGTTTGGGGAATTGGAGGAGCACTGAAGCTTTCTTT

v_gene: TRBV7-2
d_gene: TRBD1
abundance: few
j_gene: TRBJ1-1
CDR3aa: CASSFLQGPGFGAFF
CDR3nt: TGTGCCAGCAGCTTCCTACAGGGGCCCGGCTTTGGGGCTTTCTTT

v_gene: TRBV7-2
d_gene: -
abundance: many
j_gene: TRBJ1-5
CDR3aa: CASSLVGGNTNQPQHF
CDR3nt: TGTGCCAGCAGCTTAGTTGGGGGAAACACCAATCAGCCCCAGCATTTT

v_gene: TRBV2
d_gene: TRBD1
abundance: few
j_gene: TRBJ2-5
CDR3aa: CASSGGQRSETQYF
CDR3nt: TGTGCCAGCAGTGGGGGACAGAGATCGGAGACCCAGTACTTC

v_gene: TRBV20-1
d_gene: TRBD1
abundance: many
j_gene: TRBJ1-2
CDR3aa: CSARDTWTGGPRNYGYTF
CDR3nt: TGCAGTGCTAGAGATACCTGGACAGGGGGGCCGAGGAACTATGGCTACACCTTC

v_gene: TRBV12-3/TRBV12-4
d_gene: TRBD2
abundance: -
j_gene: TRBJ2-5
CDR3aa: CASSRGASGGETQYF
CDR3nt: TGTGCCAGCAGCCGGGGGGCTAGCGGGGGTGAGACCCAGTACTTC

v_gene: TRBV11-2
d_gene: -
abundance: -
j_gene: TRBJ1-1
CDR3aa: CASSLVLGMNTEAFF
CDR3nt: TGTGCCAGCAGCTTAGTTCTGGGAATGAACACTGAAGCTTTCTTT

v_gene: TRBV10-1
d_gene: -
abundance: few
j_gene: TRBJ2-3
CDR3aa: CASSEASALNTQYF
CDR3nt: TGCGCCAGCAGTGAGGCTAGCGCCTTAAATACGCAGTATTTT

v_gene: TRBV20-1
d_gene: TRBD2
abundance: -
j_gene: TRBJ2-3
CDR3aa: CSAGASGPTDTQYF
CDR3nt: TGCAGTGCAGGGGCTAGCGGCCCCACAGATACGCAGTATTTT

v_gene: TRBV12-3/TRBV12-4
d_gene: -
abundance: -
j_gene: TRBJ1-2
CDR3aa: CASSSPGISNYGYTF
CDR3nt: TGTGCCAGCTCTTCTCCAGGAATTTCTAACTATGGCTACACCTTC

v_gene: TRBV5-1
d_gene: -
abundance: -
j_gene: TRBJ1-6
CDR3aa: CASSSAKDSPLHF
CDR3nt: TGCGCCAGCAGCTCCGCTAAGGATTCACCCCTCCACTTT

v_gene: TRBV12-3/TRBV12-4
d_gene: -
abundance: -
j_gene: TRBJ1-2
CDR3aa: CASSFRVPPYTF
CDR3nt: TGTGCCAGCAGTTTCAGAGTACCCCCCTACACCTTC

v_gene: TRBV6-5
d_gene: TRBD1
abundance: few
j_gene: TRBJ2-1
CDR3aa: CASSYEGQGDEQFF
CDR3nt: TGTGCCAGCAGTTACGAGGGCCAGGGGGATGAGCAGTTCTTC

v_gene: TRBV25-1
d_gene: -
abundance: -
j_gene: TRBJ1-1
CDR3aa: CASTRGMDTEAFF
CDR3nt: TGTGCCAGCACGCGGGGAATGGACACTGAAGCTTTCTTT

v_gene: TRBV6-6
d_gene: -
abundance: few
j_gene: TRBJ2-7
CDR3aa: CASEGTSSYEQYF
CDR3nt: TGTGCCAGCGAAGGGACGTCTTCCTACGAGCAGTACTTC

v_gene: TRBV11-2
d_gene: TRBD1
abundance: few
j_gene: TRBJ2-2
CDR3aa: CASSSGQGRAPGELFF
CDR3nt: TGTGCCAGCAGCTCCGGACAGGGAAGGGCTCCCGGGGAGCTGTTTTTT

v_gene: TRBV12-3/TRBV12-4
d_gene: -
abundance: -
j_gene: TRBJ1-2
CDR3aa: CASSLRGERGYTF
CDR3nt: TGTGCCAGCAGTTTACGGGGGGAACGCGGCTACACCTTC

v_gene: TRBV3-1
d_gene: -
abundance: few
j_gene: TRBJ1-1
CDR3aa: CASRSGVNTEAFF
CDR3nt: TGTGCCAGCAGGTCAGGGGTAAACACTGAAGCTTTCTTT

v_gene: TRBV4-3
d_gene: TRBD1
abundance: many
j_gene: TRBJ1-2
CDR3aa: CASSQDEGARGYTF
CDR3nt: TGCGCCAGCAGCCAAGATGAGGGGGCGCGGGGCTACACCTTC

v_gene: TRBV5-4
d_gene: -
abundance: few
j_gene: TRBJ2-1
CDR3aa: CASSFNRVSYNEQFF
CDR3nt: TGTGCCAGCAGCTTTAACAGGGTCTCCTACAATGAGCAGTTCTTC

v_gene: TRBV2
d_gene: -
abundance: few
j_gene: TRBJ1-6
CDR3aa: CASIGNSPLHF
CDR3nt: TGTGCCAGCATAGGGAATTCACCCCTCCACTTT

v_gene: TRBV3-1
d_gene: TRBD2
abundance: few
j_gene: TRBJ2-1
CDR3aa: CASSREAGDYNEQFF
CDR3nt: TGTGCCAGCAGCCGTGAAGCGGGGGACTACAATGAGCAGTTCTTC

v_gene: TRBV12-3/TRBV12-4
d_gene: TRBD1
abundance: -
j_gene: TRBJ2-1
CDR3aa: CASRRDRAIDEQFF
CDR3nt: TGTGCCAGCAGGAGGGACAGGGCTATCGATGAGCAGTTCTTC

v_gene: TRBV12-3/TRBV12-4
d_gene: -
abundance: many
j_gene: TRBJ1-5
CDR3aa: CASSPQEGPQPQHF
CDR3nt: TGTGCCAGCAGTCCCCAGGAGGGCCCCCAGCCCCAGCATTTT

v_gene: TRBV7-3
d_gene: -
abundance: few
j_gene: TRBJ2-1
CDR3aa: CASSLGASNEQFF
CDR3nt: TGTGCCAGCAGCTTAGGGGCAAGCAATGAGCAGTTCTTC

v_gene: TRBV11-1
d_gene: -
abundance: -
j_gene: TRBJ2-2
CDR3aa: CASSPNAAGELFF
CDR3nt: TGTGCCAGCAGCCCAAACGCTGCCGGGGAGCTGTTTTTT

v_gene: TRBV7-2
d_gene: TRBD2
abundance: many
j_gene: TRBJ2-7
CDR3aa: CASSLVLAASYEQYF
CDR3nt: TGTGCCAGCAGCTTAGTACTAGCGGCGTCCTACGAGCAGTACTTC

v_gene: TRBV27
d_gene: TRBD1
abundance: few
j_gene: TRBJ2-6
CDR3aa: CASSLSRDRGSGANVLTF
CDR3nt: TGTGCCAGCAGTTTATCCCGGGACAGGGGCTCTGGGGCCAACGTCCTGACTTTC

v_gene: TRBV7-2
d_gene: TRBD2
abundance: -
j_gene: TRBJ2-3
CDR3aa: CASNGLAGSDTQYF
CDR3nt: TGTGCCAGCAACGGACTAGCGGGGTCTGATACGCAGTATTTT

v_gene: TRBV5-1
d_gene: TRBD1
abundance: -
j_gene: TRBJ1-2
CDR3aa: CASGRTGPDYGYTF
CDR3nt: TGCGCCAGCGGCCGGACAGGGCCGGACTATGGCTACACCTTC

v_gene: TRBV9
d_gene: -
abundance: few
j_gene: TRBJ1-2
CDR3aa: CASSVGGPLNPLYGYTF
CDR3nt: TGTGCCAGCAGCGTAGGGGGACCCCTAAACCCCCTCTATGGCTACACCTTC

v_gene: TRBV29-1
d_gene: -
abundance: few
j_gene: TRBJ1-4
CDR3aa: CLHGLQGEKLFF
CDR3nt: TGCTTACACGGACTTCAGGGGGAAAAACTGTTTTTT

v_gene: TRBV6-5
d_gene: -
abundance: many
j_gene: TRBJ2-1
CDR3aa: CASSYSKTSSGNEQFF
CDR3nt: TGTGCCAGCAGTTACTCAAAGACGTCAAGTGGCAATGAGCAGTTCTTC

v_gene: TRBV5-1
d_gene: -
abundance: many
j_gene: TRBJ2-3
CDR3aa: CASSPGGQDTQYF
CDR3nt: TGCGCCAGCAGCCCCGGGGGACAGGATACGCAGTATTTT

v_gene: TRBV7-3
d_gene: -
abundance: few
j_gene: TRBJ2-3
CDR3aa: CASSSKGRTDTQYF
CDR3nt: TGTGCCAGCAGCTCAAAAGGCCGTACAGATACGCAGTATTTT

v_gene: TRBV4-3
d_gene: -
abundance: many
j_gene: TRBJ1-4
CDR3aa: CASSQDRVLHLGKLFF
CDR3nt: TGCGCCAGCAGCCAAGATCGTGTACTACATCTTGGTAAACTGTTTTTT

v_gene: TRBV5-1
d_gene: TRBD1
abundance: -
j_gene: TRBJ1-2
CDR3aa: CASSLPGQVVGYTF
CDR3nt: TGCGCCAGCAGCTTGCCGGGACAGGTCGTTGGCTACACCTTC

v_gene: TRBV25-1
d_gene: -
abundance: -
j_gene: TRBJ1-1
CDR3aa: CASSVSAVNTEAFF
CDR3nt: TGTGCCAGCAGTGTATCAGCAGTTAACACTGAAGCTTTCTTT

v_gene: TRBV18
d_gene: -
abundance: few
j_gene: TRBJ2-2
CDR3aa: CASSPTEAGELFF
CDR3nt: TGTGCCAGCTCACCCACGGAGGCCGGGGAGCTGTTTTTT

v_gene: TRBV15
d_gene: -
abundance: few
j_gene: TRBJ2-7
CDR3aa: CATSTTPGYEQYF
CDR3nt: TGTGCCACCAGCACAACCCCGGGGTACGAGCAGTACTTC

v_gene: TRBV11-2
d_gene: TRBD1
abundance: medium-sized
j_gene: TRBJ1-5
CDR3aa: CASSVGTGGQPQHF
CDR3nt: TGTGCCAGCAGCGTAGGGACAGGGGGACAGCCCCAGCATTTT

v_gene: TRBV10-3
d_gene: -
abundance: many
j_gene: TRBJ2-1
CDR3aa: CAISEGYNEQFF
CDR3nt: TGTGCCATCAGTGAAGGGTACAATGAGCAGTTCTTC

v_gene: TRBV28
d_gene: -
abundance: -
j_gene: TRBJ2-6
CDR3aa: CASSLPGYYSGANVLTF
CDR3nt: TGTGCCAGCAGTTTACCGGGATACTACTCTGGGGCCAACGTCCTGACTTTC

v_gene: TRBV5-1
d_gene: -
abundance: few
j_gene: TRBJ1-6
CDR3aa: CASSLAGSAYNSPLHF
CDR3nt: TGCGCCAGCAGCTTGGCAGGGAGTGCCTATAATTCACCCCTCCACTTT

v_gene: TRBV5-1
d_gene: TRBD2
abundance: few
j_gene: TRBJ2-1
CDR3aa: CASSLALAGGLGQFF
CDR3nt: TGCGCCAGCAGCTTGGCCCTAGCGGGGGGACTGGGTCAGTTCTTC

v_gene: TRBV7-2
d_gene: TRBD2
abundance: many
j_gene: TRBJ2-7
CDR3aa: CASSSRTSGVSYEQYF
CDR3nt: TGTGCCAGCAGCTCCCGGACTAGCGGGGTATCCTACGAGCAGTACTTC

v_gene: TRBV5-6
d_gene: -
abundance: few
j_gene: TRBJ1-2
CDR3aa: CASRLVAANYGYTF
CDR3nt: TGTGCCAGCAGACTAGTCGCTGCTAACTATGGCTACACCTTC

v_gene: TRBV6-5
d_gene: -
abundance: -
j_gene: TRBJ2-5
CDR3aa: CASSSNIKETQYF
CDR3nt: TGTGCCAGCAGTTCAAACATTAAGGAGACCCAGTACTTC

v_gene: TRBV6-2/TRBV6-3
d_gene: -
abundance: few
j_gene: TRBJ1-1
CDR3aa: CASSLWGTRNEAFF
CDR3nt: TGTGCCAGCAGTCTCTGGGGTACAAGAAACGAAGCTTTCTTT

v_gene: TRBV5-1
d_gene: -
abundance: few
j_gene: TRBJ1-1
CDR3aa: CASSLKPPPSEAFF
CDR3nt: TGCGCCAGCAGCTTGAAACCCCCACCCAGTGAAGCTTTCTTT

v_gene: TRBV3-1
d_gene: -
abundance: many
j_gene: TRBJ2-4
CDR3aa: CASSQGGIQYF
CDR3nt: TGTGCCAGCAGCCAAGGGGGGATTCAGTACTTC